This passage covers 28 T cell receptor beta chains from one sample sequenced in a study of cytomegalovirus exposure and HLA in healthy donors. Both 60 Vbeta primers and 13 Jbeta primers went into the PCR. TCRdb's copy holds only in-frame clones and misses some; the assay was immunoSEQ multiplex PCR. Seen here are approximately 200,000 clones, 70% to 90% observed once, and the top ten hold over 1%. Source material: PBMCs. Every receptor here comes from a human donor in good health.

The V and J genes are TRBV28 and TRBJ2-1; the D is unclear. The V gene's germline CDR1 is MDHEN and CDR2 SYDVKM. V shed 5 bases and J shed 0 bases, with 11 bases lying between them. The CDR3 spans 15 residues. The DNA of the CDR3 is TGTGCCAGCAGTCCCCTCCCGAGCTCCTACAATGAGCAGTTCTTC. Translation: CASSPLPSSYNEQFF.

The CDR3 loop is CASSFHFASTGELFF. The CDR3, as DNA: TGTGCCAGCAGTTTCCATTTTGCTAGCACCGGGGAGCTGTTTTTT. This chain connects TRBV28 to TRBJ2-2; D is uncertain. This CDR3 spans 15 amino acids. V was clipped by 3 bases and J by 4 bases, with 12 bases between them. In germline, CDR1 is MDHEN, CDR2 SYDVKM. Full variable domain (outside the CDR3, taken from reference TRBV28 and TRBJ2-2): DVKVTQSSRYLVKRTGEKVFLECVQDMDHENMFWYRQDPGLGLRLIYFSYDVKMKEKGDIPEGYSVSREKKERFSLILESASTNQTSMYLCASSFHFASTGELFFGEGSRLTVL.

The rearrangement links TRBV6-1 to TRBJ1-6; TRBD1 matches at 7 bases. Unmatched junction bases numbered 8, after V lost 8 bases and J lost 7 bases. The germline gives CDR1 MNHNS, CDR2 SASEGT. The CDR3 has 14 amino acids. This chain's CDR3 is CASFPGQTNSPLHF. CDR3 sequence (DNA): TGTGCCAGCTTTCCGGGACAGACAAATTCACCCCTCCACTTT.

The V call is TRBV4-2, the J call TRBJ2-7; no clear D. CDR3 size: 18 residues. Germline assignment: CDR1 LGHNA and CDR2 YNFKEQ. Trimming cost V 1 base and J 2 bases, with 21 bases left between them. The CDR3 nucleotides are TGTGCCAGCAGCCAAGCCCACCCGGCGGCGGTTGGAACCTACGAGCAGTACTTC. The encoded protein is CASSQAHPAAVGTYEQYF.

This CDR3 is CASSPWTASSGNTIYF. DNA for the CDR3: TGTGCCAGCAGCCCCTGGACAGCGAGCTCTGGAAACACCATATATTTT. The chain recombines TRBV14 with TRBJ1-3; D may be TRBD1 (6 bases). The V gene's germline CDR1 is SGHDN and CDR2 FVKESK. The CDR3 extends over 16 amino acids. Trimming removed 4 bases from V and 0 bases from J, with 13 bases in between.

This clone has a handful of counts. The chain employs TRBV7-3 and TRBJ2-6; 8 bases agree with TRBD2. This CDR3 contains 16 residues. Germline trimming cut 6 bases from V and 2 bases from J; bases unmatched to any gene: 6. CDR1 is SGHTA, CDR2 FQGTGA, per germline. CDR3 protein: CASRPTSGTGANVLTF. The CDR3, as DNA: TGTGCCAGCAGACCCACTAGCGGCACTGGGGCCAACGTCCTGACTTTC.

This clone showed up just a few times. V and J are TRBV5-8 and TRBJ2-7, with TRBD1 matching over 10 bases. This CDR3 comprises 14 residues. With V trimmed by 6 bases and J by 5 bases, 8 bases remained unmatched. Germline assignment: CDR1 SGHTS and CDR2 YDEGEE. CDR3 protein: CASTFWDRGNEQYF. DNA for the CDR3: TGTGCCAGCACCTTCTGGGACAGGGGTAACGAGCAGTACTTC. Full variable domain (missing parts from reference TRBV5-8 and TRBJ2-7): EAGVTQSPTHLIKTRGQQATLRCSPISGHTSVYWYQQALGLGLQFLLWYDEGEERNRGNFPPRFSGRQFPNYSSELNVNALELEDSALYLCASTFWDRGNEQYFGPGTRLTVT.

V and J are TRBV4-1 and TRBJ2-4, with 7 bases fitting TRBD2. The length of the CDR3 is 18 residues. With V trimmed by 1 base and J by 1 base, 10 bases remained unmatched. CDR1 and CDR2 (germline): MGHRA, YSYEKL. CDR3 sequence reads: CASSQGFPSGEAKNIQYF. DNA of the CDR3: TGCGCCAGCAGCCAAGGCTTCCCTAGCGGTGAGGCCAAAAACATTCAGTACTTC.

This chain connects TRBV9 to TRBJ2-3; D is undetermined. Germline values: CDR1 SGDLS, CDR2 YYNGEE. The ends were cut back, 0 bases at V and 2 bases at J, with 10 bases in the middle. There are 15 residues in the CDR3. CDR3: CASSVDNRYTDTQYF. The CDR3 region has the DNA TGTGCCAGCAGCGTAGACAACAGATACACAGATACGCAGTATTTT.

This chain connects TRBV7-9 to TRBJ1-4; TRBD1 is a possible D gene (5 bases). Trimming removed 3 bases from V and 5 bases from J, with 10 bases in between. This CDR3 has 14 residues. In germline, CDR1 is SEHNR, CDR2 FQNEAQ (reference sequence). CDR3 DNA sequence: TGTGCCAGCAGCTTGGGGCAGTTAAATGAAAAACTGTTTTTT. Encoded protein: CASSLGQLNEKLFF.

The chain links TRBV18 to TRBJ2-5; D remains unclear. Germline V lookup: CDR1 KGHSH, CDR2 LQKENI. V dropped 2 bases and J dropped 2 bases, with 9 bases sitting between them. CDR3 length: 14 amino acids. The CDR3 sequence: CASSPVGRQETQYF. CDR3 nucleotide sequence: TGTGCCAGCTCACCAGTGGGCAGGCAAGAGACCCAGTACTTC. Complete variable domain (other parts from reference TRBV18 and TRBJ2-5): NAGVMQNPRHLVRRRGQEARLRCSPMKGHSHVYWYRQLPEEGLKFMVYLQKENIIDESGMPKERFSAEFPKEGPSILRIQQVVRGDSAAYFCASSPVGRQETQYFGPGTRLLVL.

The chain recombines TRBV4-3 with TRBJ2-7, with 8 bases fitting TRBD1. Per germline, CDR1 LGHNA and CDR2 YSLEER. The V gene end was trimmed by 0 bases and the J gene end by 3 bases; junction bases not matched to a gene: 13. The CDR3 extends over 18 amino acids. Here the CDR3 reads CASSQETNHGTGHYEQYF. The CDR3 nucleotides are TGCGCCAGCAGCCAAGAAACCAACCACGGGACAGGACACTACGAGCAGTACTTC.

This clone was seen a single time. The V call is TRBV6-6, the J call TRBJ2-2, with TRBD1 matching over 8 bases. Losses at the gene ends were 5 bases for V and 3 bases for J; bases not matched to a gene: 5. Germline CDR1 is MNHNY and CDR2 is SVGAGI (reference sequence). The CDR3 extends over 15 amino acids. Here the CDR3 reads CASSNRGRDTGELFF. Written as DNA, the CDR3 is TGTGCCAGCAGTAACAGGGGGAGAGACACCGGGGAGCTGTTTTTT.

The chain joins TRBV5-1 to TRBJ2-3, with 10 bases that match TRBD2. Per the germline V gene, CDR1 is SGHRS and CDR2 is YFSETQ. This CDR3 is 17 amino acids long. V was pared by 3 bases and J by 0 bases, with 7 bases of the junction left unmatched. The CDR3 nucleotides are TGCGCCAGCAGCTGGCGGACTAGCGGAACTAGCACAGATACGCAGTATTTT. It is translated as CASSWRTSGTSTDTQYF.

The chain combines TRBV19 with TRBJ1-2; 7 nucleotides align to TRBD1. The CDR3 runs 15 residues. Germline V gene data show CDR1 as LNHDA and CDR2 as SQIVND (reference sequence). The junction had 8 bases not matched to a gene; V was cut back by 5 bases and J by 2 bases. The CDR3 spells CASSPSGTANYGYTF. CDR3 DNA sequence: TGTGCCAGTAGTCCCTCCGGGACAGCAAACTATGGCTACACCTTC.

The chain combines TRBV30 with TRBJ1-4; the match to TRBD1 covers 7 bases. The CDR3 is made up of 15 amino acids. Germline CDR1 reads GTSNPN; CDR2 reads SVGIG (reference sequence). V was clipped by 4 bases and J by 5 bases; unmatched bases: 10. CDR3: CAWNPPGQTNEKLFF. The CDR3 nucleotides read TGTGCCTGGAACCCCCCGGGACAGACAAATGAAAAACTGTTTTTT.

The chain combines TRBV7-6 with TRBJ2-7, with a weak D call TRBD1 (6 bases). Trimming cost V 5 bases and J 3 bases, with 26 bases left between them. The CDR3 sequence is 18 residues long. The V gene's germline CDR1 is SGHVS and CDR2 FNYEAQ. The CDR3 here is CASSPRDTSRQGNYEQYF. The CDR3 DNA reads as TGTGCCAGCAGCCCCAGGGACACATCCCGCCAGGGGAACTACGAGCAGTACTTC.

The chain combines TRBV6-1 with TRBJ1-2, with a tentative D call TRBD1 (5 bases). Germline V gives CDR1 MNHNS, CDR2 SASEGT. The length of the CDR3 is 14 residues. V was pared by 1 base and J by 8 bases, with 14 bases between. CDR3 coding DNA: TGTGCCAGCAGTGAAGGGGCGCAGGGTGGCGGCTACACCTTC. Translating it yields CASSEGAQGGGYTF.

A remark on this clone: A read error may produce the germline difference seen at one junction end. The chain links TRBV7-9 to TRBJ1-1; D possibly corresponds to TRBD1 (6 bases). The length of the CDR3 is 14 residues. CDR1 and CDR2 from the germline V gene are SEHNR and FQNEAQ (reference sequence). The CDR3 DNA reads as TGTTCCAGCAGCTACAGGGAAGGAAACACTGAAGCTTTCTTT. Its protein product is CSSSYREGNTEAFF.

This clone was observed a handful of times. V gene TRBV10-3 combines with J gene TRBJ1-4; 7 bases line up with TRBD1. Germline trimming cut 3 bases from V and 5 bases from J; bases unmatched to any gene: 0. This CDR3 has 13 residues. Looked up from germline, CDR1 is ENHRY and CDR2 is SYGVKD. The CDR3 DNA sequence: TGTGCCATCAGTGACAGGGGGAATGAAAAACTGTTTTTT. Translating it yields CAISDRGNEKLFF.

In this sample, this clone turned up a few times. The genes are TRBV6-6 and TRBJ1-2; D is unresolved. The germline V and J ends were trimmed by 9 bases and 3 bases, with 8 bases remaining between them. The CDR3 sequence is 11 residues long. Looked up from germline, CDR1 is MNHNY and CDR2 is SVGAGI (reference sequence). The CDR3 is CASCGDYGYTF. CDR3 DNA sequence: TGTGCCAGTTGCGGGGACTATGGCTACACCTTC.

This clone was picked up one time. The chain carries TRBV5-6 and TRBJ2-7, with TRBD2 matching 7 bases. Trimming cost V 3 bases and J 5 bases; bases outside gene matches: 14. Germline V gene lookup returns CDR1 SGHDT and CDR2 YYEEEE. There are 16 residues in the CDR3. The CDR3 region is CASSSLRLAGRNEQYF. In DNA form, the CDR3 reads TGTGCCAGCAGCTCCTTAAGACTAGCAGGACGCAACGAGCAGTACTTC. The full variable domain, completed using reference TRBV5-6 and TRBJ2-7, is DAGVTQSPTHLIKTRGQQVTLRCSPKSGHDTVSWYQQALGQGPQFIFQYYEEEERQRGNFPDRFSGHQFPNYSSELNVNALLLGDSALYLCASSSLRLAGRNEQYFGPGTRLTVT.

The chain links TRBV19 to TRBJ2-7, with D possibly TRBD1 on 6 matching bases. The V gene's germline CDR1 is LNHDA and CDR2 SQIVND (reference sequence). The germline V and J ends were trimmed by 4 bases and 1 base, with 14 bases remaining between them. The CDR3 is 15 residues long. CDR3: CASSTHRVSSYEQYF. CDR3 bases: TGTGCCAGTAGTACCCACAGGGTCTCATCCTACGAGCAGTACTTC. Drawing the rest from reference TRBV19 and TRBJ2-7, the complete variable domain is DGGITQSPKYLFRKEGQNVTLSCEQNLNHDAMYWYRQDPGQGLRLIYYSQIVNDFQKGDIAEGYSVSREKKESFPLTVTSAQKNPTAFYLCASSTHRVSSYEQYFGPGTRLTVT.

The chain links TRBV7-8 to TRBJ1-5, with 7 nucleotides matching TRBD1. Looked up from germline, CDR1 is SGHVS and CDR2 is FQNEAQ. The CDR3 has 15 amino acids. Unmatched junction bases numbered 5, after V lost 2 bases and J lost 4 bases. The CDR3 region is CASSLTRDRNQPQHF. In nucleotides, the CDR3 is TGTGCCAGCAGCTTAACCCGGGACAGAAATCAGCCCCAGCATTTT.

The chain links TRBV6-8 to TRBJ1-2, with 8 bases identical to TRBD1. Germline CDR1 reads MNHGY; CDR2 reads SAAAGT. CDR3 length: 14 residues. Trimming took 7 bases from V and 4 from J; bases not matched to a gene: 8. Written as DNA, the CDR3 is TGTGCCAGCACCGCAGGGGGCGAGAGCTATGGCTACACCTTC. It is translated as CASTAGGESYGYTF.

This sequence joins TRBV7-9 and TRBJ2-4, with a possible D match to TRBD2 (6 bases). Trimming removed 10 bases from V and 8 bases from J, with 24 bases in between. Germline CDR1 and CDR2: SEHNR and FQNEAQ (reference sequence). The CDR3 covers 15 residues. The CDR3 nucleotides read TGTGCCACCATCCGGGGCAAGCGGGTAGTGGACATTCAGTACTTC. This sequence encodes CATIRGKRVVDIQYF. The variable domain in full, with the rest retrieved from reference TRBV7-9 and TRBJ2-4, is DTGVSQNPRHKITKRGQNVTFRCDPISEHNRLYWYRQTLGQGPEFLTYFQNEAQLEKSRLLSDRFSAERPKGSFSTLEIQRTEQGDSAMYLCATIRGKRVVDIQYFGAGTRLSVL.

The V gene is TRBV21-1, the J gene TRBJ2-7; TRBD2 was called by the table and not checked on the DNA. TRBV21-1 is an annotated pseudogene. There are 15 residues in the CDR3. This CDR3 is CASSTLDWPGDEQYF. The CDR3 DNA reads TGTGCCAGCAGCACTCTTGACTGGCCCGGCGACGAGCAGTACTTC.

The chain has TRBV5-4 and TRBJ2-7; 9 bases line up with TRBD2. V lost 3 bases to trimming and J lost 2 bases; unmatched junction nucleotides: 9. Germline V gives CDR1 SGHNT, CDR2 YYREEE (reference sequence). This CDR3 has 16 amino acids. CDR3 nucleotide sequence: TGTGCCAGCAGCTCCATGACTAGCGGTCTCGCCTACGAGCAGTACTTC. Its protein is CASSSMTSGLAYEQYF.